Below are 16 T cell receptor beta chains sequenced from a single sample in a study of neurological immune-mediated disorders (dated by TCRdb to between 2018 and 2021). Preparation of the library involved 5' RACE. TCRdb lists the instrument as Illumina HiSeq 2500. TCRdb redid the processing of the public reads, applying fastp at Q25 and MiXCR, and retained in-frame beta chains. Every CDR3 protein is listed once, alongside the most common genes and DNA of its rows. The sample contains around 40,000 distinct CDR3 sequences, 6% to 7.5% of them found a single time. Approximately 5.4% of the sample is taken by the ten largest. The sequencing input was CD4+ T cells from blood. The source of these receptors is a man aged 45-60 years in good health.

The chain joins TRBV6-6 to TRBJ2-5, with a possible D match to TRBD2 (5 bases). V was pared by 2 bases and J by 0 bases, with 7 bases between. CDR3 length: 14 amino acids. From germline, CDR1 is MNHNY and CDR2 SVGAGI (reference sequence). CDR3 nucleotides: TGTGCCAGCAGTTACGAAGCGGACCAAGAGACCCAGTACTTC. This translates into CASSYEADQETQYF.

This clonotype has a count of ten or more. V usage is TRBV7-9 and J usage is TRBJ1-1; 9 bases line up with TRBD1. V dropped 5 bases and J dropped 7; count of bases not matched to a gene: 2. The germline CDR1 and CDR2 sequences are SEHNR and FQNEAQ (reference sequence). This CDR3 comprises 12 residues. The CDR3 sequence is CASSRTGVEAFF. DNA for the CDR3: TGTGCCAGCAGCCGGACAGGGGTTGAAGCTTTCTTT.

This clonotype has at least ten counts. The chain couples TRBV5-5 to TRBJ2-5; a weak D match, TRBD2 (6 bases). CDR1 is SGHKS, CDR2 YYEKEE, per germline (reference sequence). V gave up 5 bases and J gave up 4 bases, with 15 bases separating them. This CDR3 contains 14 residues. The CDR3 spells CASRQSGGTETQYF. CDR3 sequence (DNA): TGTGCCAGCAGACAAAGCGGAGGGACAGAGACCCAGTACTTC. Combining the CDR3 with reference TRBV5-5 and TRBJ2-5 gives the whole variable domain DAGVTQSPTHLIKTRGQQVTLRCSPISGHKSVSWYQQVLGQGPQFIFQYYEKEERGRGNFPDRFSARQFPNYSSELNVNALLLGDSALYLCASRQSGGTETQYFGPGTRLLVL.

This clonotype was recorded at least ten times. The V and J genes are TRBV4-3 and TRBJ2-2; D is ambiguous. V was cut by 0 bases and J by 9 bases, with 14 bases left in between. CDR1 and CDR2 from the germline V gene are LGHNA and YSLEER. The CDR3 loop spans 15 amino acids. The CDR3 nucleotides read TGCGCCAGCAGCCAAGATGTTGGGCCTGCCTGGGAGCTGTTTTTT. It yields the protein CASSQDVGPAWELFF.

The chain combines TRBV2 with TRBJ2-5; 9 nucleotides align to TRBD1. The J segment lost 1 base and the V segment lost 9 bases, leaving 3 bases of the junction unmatched. Per germline, CDR1 SNHLY and CDR2 FYNNEI. The CDR3 loop spans 13 amino acids. The CDR3 region is CASSGQGQETQYF. The CDR3 DNA sequence: TGTGCCAGTTCGGGACAGGGCCAAGAGACCCAGTACTTC. The variable domain in full, completed from reference TRBV2 and TRBJ2-5, reads EPEVTQTPSHQVTQMGQEVILRCVPISNHLYFYWYRQILGQKVEFLVSFYNNEISEKSEIFDDQFSVERPDGSNFTLKIRSTKLEDSAMYFCASSGQGQETQYFGPGTRLLVL.

This clonotype was observed at least ten times. V and J are TRBV6-1 and TRBJ2-1; 11 bases map to TRBD2. This CDR3 spans 14 amino acids. Germline V gene data show CDR1 as MNHNS and CDR2 as SASEGT. V lost 6 bases, J lost 10 bases, and 8 bases stayed unmatched. The CDR3 DNA is TGTGCCAGCAGCTTTAGCGGGAGGGCCGAGGAGCAGTTCTTC. As protein: CASSFSGRAEEQFF.

This clonotype appeared many times. The chain carries TRBV7-9 and TRBJ1-1; possible D gene TRBD1, 5 bases. V was cut by 4 bases and J by 11 bases, with 17 bases left in between. Germline V gives CDR1 SEHNR, CDR2 FQNEAQ (reference sequence). This CDR3 has 13 residues. CDR3 protein: CASSSGPRSGAFF. In nucleotides, the CDR3 is TGTGCCAGCAGCTCCGGGCCTCGGTCAGGGGCTTTCTTT.

This clonotype was detected ten times or more. The chain has TRBV7-2 and TRBJ2-7; 7 bases are shared with TRBD2. The CDR3 is 17 amino acids. J gave up 2 bases and V 3 bases, and 13 bases lay outside the gene matches. The germline CDR1 and CDR2 sequences are SGHTA and FQGNSA. CDR3 protein: CASSFAASGYPPYEQYF. The CDR3 DNA sequence: TGTGCCAGCAGCTTCGCCGCTAGCGGATACCCACCCTACGAGCAGTACTTC. The variable domain in full, with the rest retrieved from reference TRBV7-2 and TRBJ2-7, is GAGVSQSPSNKVTEKGKDVELRCDPISGHTALYWYRQSLGQGLEFLIYFQGNSAPDKSGLPSDRFSAERTGGSVSTLTIQRTQQEDSAVYLCASSFAASGYPPYEQYFGPGTRLTVT.

This clonotype was detected many times. V gene TRBV2 combines with J gene TRBJ2-3, with D perhaps being TRBD1 or TRBD2 (5 bases each). The V and J ends lost 6 bases and 4 bases respectively, with 20 bases between them. The CDR3 runs to 16 residues. Germline values: CDR1 SNHLY, CDR2 FYNNEI. The CDR3 is CASRAPGPSGADTQYF. Here the CDR3 DNA reads TGTGCCAGCAGAGCGCCGGGGCCCTCGGGCGCAGATACGCAGTATTTT.

The chain links TRBV29-1 to TRBJ2-1; unclear D gene. V was pared by 6 bases and J by 5 bases, with 23 bases between. This CDR3 has 16 amino acids. In germline, CDR1 is SQVTM, CDR2 ANQGSEA. The CDR3 spells CSVVTSLLRIDNEQFF. CDR3 coding DNA: TGCAGCGTGGTGACCTCGTTACTCCGGATCGACAATGAGCAGTTCTTC.

At least ten counts were recorded for this clonotype. The J gene is TRBJ1-1, the V gene TRBV7-2; D not certain. The CDR3 has 12 residues. V lost 1 base, J lost 8 bases, and 8 bases lay in between. Germline CDR1 reads SGHTA; CDR2 reads FQGNSA. The CDR3 nucleotides read TGTGCCAGCAGCTTAGGTGTGGGGGAAGCTTTCTTT. Its translation: CASSLGVGEAFF.

This clonotype was seen repeatedly, ten times or more. The genes are TRBV7-2 and TRBJ1-1; TRBD1 might be the D (6 bases). The CDR3 consists of 21 residues. CDR1 is SGHTA, CDR2 FQGNSA, per germline. Trimming took 2 bases from V and 1 from J, leaving 29 bases between them. The CDR3, as DNA: TGTGCCAGCAGCTTACCCTTTCCCTCACAGGGTAGGTTTCGAGCGAACACTGAAGCTTTCTTT. Its translation is CASSLPFPSQGRFRANTEAFF.

This clonotype has ten or more counts. The chain carries TRBV7-2 and TRBJ1-2; D gene uncertain. Germline-derived CDR1 and CDR2 are SGHTA and FQGNSA. The CDR3 is made up of 15 amino acids. V lost 0 bases and J 6 bases, leaving 14 bases between the germline ends. Here the CDR3 reads CASSLASVGRNGYTF. CDR3 coding DNA: TGTGCCAGCAGCTTAGCGTCAGTCGGTCGAAATGGCTACACCTTC. Filled out from reference TRBV7-2 and TRBJ1-2, the complete variable domain reads GAGVSQSPSNKVTEKGKDVELRCDPISGHTALYWYRQSLGQGLEFLIYFQGNSAPDKSGLPSDRFSAERTGGSVSTLTIQRTQQEDSAVYLCASSLASVGRNGYTFGSGTRLTVV.

This clonotype was seen repeatedly, ten times or more. This chain links TRBV12-3 or TRBV12-4 with TRBJ2-7; TRBD2 matches 14 bases. V lost 5 bases and J lost 5; bases outside the gene matches: 8. This CDR3 contains 16 residues. CDR3 loop: CASSKGLAGDFHEQYF. For the CDR3, the DNA is TGTGCCAGCAGTAAGGGACTAGCGGGAGATTTCCACGAGCAGTACTTC.

This clonotype was counted many times. The chain has TRBV29-1 and TRBJ2-5, with 12 bases fitting TRBD2. V shed 7 bases, J shed 4 bases, and the junction held 7 bases outside the gene matches. The CDR3 runs 14 residues. Looked up from germline, CDR1 is SQVTM and CDR2 is ANQGSEA. CDR3 nucleotides: TGCAGCGGGGGGCTAGCGGGAGGGGCAGAGACCCAGTACTTC. This codes for CSGGLAGGAETQYF.

This clonotype is classed as medium-sized (0.01 to 0.1%). This chain joins TRBV20-1 and TRBJ2-7; possible D gene TRBD2, 5 bases. Germline values: CDR1 DFQATT, CDR2 SNEGSKA (reference sequence). The CDR3 totals 14 residues. Trimming stripped 5 bases from V and 2 bases from J, with 16 bases between. CDR3 nucleotide sequence: TGCAGTGCTCACGACTATTCTTCCCCCTACGAGCAGTACTTC. Translating it yields CSAHDYSSPYEQYF.